What follows is one T cell receptor (beta chain) and its context. Its antigen is not identified. Assay used: immunoSEQ multiplex PCR; TCRdb lists only in-frame clones, some missing. Among about 170,000 clones, approximately 92% were seen once, and the ten largest hold 6.9%. Trimming pared 2 bases from V and 6 bases from J, leaving 8 bases between. This CDR3 has 12 residues. This sample is drawn from a study of T cell responses to AZD1222 COVID-19 vaccine. Overall study: Second doses that came at about 4 or about 12 weeks were put together. General study findings and limits: Spike was spanned by vaccine-associated CD4 TCRs, with dominance at 160-218 and 743-854. Increases in Spike-specific TCR breadth and depth were seen after two AZD1222 doses.

The chain has TRBV12-3 or TRBV12-4 and TRBJ2-7; unclear D gene. This TCR came from an adult in good health. The sequencing used peripheral blood, collected on day 0 of AZD1222 vaccination. CDR3 residues: CASSLLGAEQYF. CDR3 bases: TGTGCCAGCAGTTTATTGGGTGCCGAGCAGTACTTC.